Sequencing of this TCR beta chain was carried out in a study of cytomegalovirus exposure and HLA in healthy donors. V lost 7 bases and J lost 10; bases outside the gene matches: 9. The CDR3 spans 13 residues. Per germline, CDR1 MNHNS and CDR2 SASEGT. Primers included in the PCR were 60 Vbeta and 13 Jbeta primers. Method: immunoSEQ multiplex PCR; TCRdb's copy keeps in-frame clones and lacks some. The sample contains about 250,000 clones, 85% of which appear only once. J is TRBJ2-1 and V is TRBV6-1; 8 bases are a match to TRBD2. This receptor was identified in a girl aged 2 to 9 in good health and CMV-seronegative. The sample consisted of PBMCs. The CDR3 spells CASIEFVAGEQFF. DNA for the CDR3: TGTGCCAGCATAGAGTTTGTAGCGGGAGAGCAGTTCTTC.